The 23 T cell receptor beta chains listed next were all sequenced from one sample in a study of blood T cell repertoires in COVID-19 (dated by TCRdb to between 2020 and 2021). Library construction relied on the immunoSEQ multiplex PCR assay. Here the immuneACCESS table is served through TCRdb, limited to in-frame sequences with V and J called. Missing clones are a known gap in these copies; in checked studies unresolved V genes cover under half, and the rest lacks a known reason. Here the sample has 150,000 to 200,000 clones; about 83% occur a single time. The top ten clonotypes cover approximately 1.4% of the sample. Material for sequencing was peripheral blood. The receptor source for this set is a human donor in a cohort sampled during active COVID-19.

The CDR3 bases are TGCGCCAGCAGTCAATTGCCTCCATCTAGCGTCCATGAGCAGTTCTTC. As protein: CASSQLPPSSVHEQFF. The chain is built from TRBV23-1 and TRBJ2-1; the D gene is possibly TRBD2 (6 bases). TRBV23-1 is labeled an ORF, and its function is uncertain. V was shortened by 1 base and J by 8 bases, with 18 bases between the two germline ends. This CDR3 spans 16 amino acids.

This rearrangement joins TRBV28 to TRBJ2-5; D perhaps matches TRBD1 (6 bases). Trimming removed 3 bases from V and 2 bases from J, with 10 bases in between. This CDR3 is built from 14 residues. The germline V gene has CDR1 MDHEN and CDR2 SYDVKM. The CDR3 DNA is TGTGCCAGCAGTTTTCGAAGGGGGCAAGAGACCCAGTACTTC. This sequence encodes CASSFRRGQETQYF.

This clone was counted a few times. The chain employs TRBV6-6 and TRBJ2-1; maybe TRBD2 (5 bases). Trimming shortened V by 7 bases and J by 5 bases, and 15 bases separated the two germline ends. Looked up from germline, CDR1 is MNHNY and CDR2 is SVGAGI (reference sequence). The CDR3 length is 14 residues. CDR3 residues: CASKDYRADNEQFF. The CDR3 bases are TGTGCCAGCAAAGACTATCGGGCCGACAATGAGCAGTTCTTC.

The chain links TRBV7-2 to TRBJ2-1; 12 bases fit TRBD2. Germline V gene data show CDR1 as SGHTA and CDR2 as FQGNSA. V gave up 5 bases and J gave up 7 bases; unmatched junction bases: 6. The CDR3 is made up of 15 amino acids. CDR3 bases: TGTGCCAGCAGCCCCCGACTAGCGGGGGTGAATGAGCAGTTCTTC. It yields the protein CASSPRLAGVNEQFF. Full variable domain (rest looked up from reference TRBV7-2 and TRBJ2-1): GAGVSQSPSNKVTEKGKDVELRCDPISGHTALYWYRQSLGQGLEFLIYFQGNSAPDKSGLPSDRFSAERTGGSVSTLTIQRTQQEDSAVYLCASSPRLAGVNEQFFGPGTRLTVL.

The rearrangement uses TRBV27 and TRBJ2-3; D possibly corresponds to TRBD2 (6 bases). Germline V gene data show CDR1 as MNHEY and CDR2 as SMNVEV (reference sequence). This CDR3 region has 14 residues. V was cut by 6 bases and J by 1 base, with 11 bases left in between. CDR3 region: CASSPSGRTDTQYF. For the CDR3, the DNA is TGTGCCAGCAGCCCGAGCGGGCGCACAGATACGCAGTATTTT.

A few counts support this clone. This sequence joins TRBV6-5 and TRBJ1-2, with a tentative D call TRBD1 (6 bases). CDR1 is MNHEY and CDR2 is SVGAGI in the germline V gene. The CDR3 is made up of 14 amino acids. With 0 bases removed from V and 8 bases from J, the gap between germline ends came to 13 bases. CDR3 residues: CASSYSKQGKGYTF. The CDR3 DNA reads TGTGCCAGCAGTTACTCGAAACAGGGAAAAGGCTACACCTTC.

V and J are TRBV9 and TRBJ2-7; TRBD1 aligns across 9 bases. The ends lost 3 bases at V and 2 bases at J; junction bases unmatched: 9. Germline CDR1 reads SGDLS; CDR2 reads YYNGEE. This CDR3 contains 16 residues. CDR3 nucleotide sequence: TGTGCCAGCAGCGGGACCCCGGACAGGGGAACCTACGAGCAGTACTTC. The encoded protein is CASSGTPDRGTYEQYF.

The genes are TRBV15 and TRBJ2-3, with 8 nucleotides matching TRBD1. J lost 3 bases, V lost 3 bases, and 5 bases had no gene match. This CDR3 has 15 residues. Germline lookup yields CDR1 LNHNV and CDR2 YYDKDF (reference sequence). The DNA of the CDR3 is TGTGCCACCAGCAGCAGACAGGGGATTACAGATACGCAGTATTTT. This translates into CATSSRQGITDTQYF.

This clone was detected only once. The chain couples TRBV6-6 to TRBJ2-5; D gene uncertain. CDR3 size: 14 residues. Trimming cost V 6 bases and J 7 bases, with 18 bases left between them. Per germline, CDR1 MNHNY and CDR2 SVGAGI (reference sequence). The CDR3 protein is CASSPRVRVGTQYF. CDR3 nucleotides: TGTGCCAGCAGCCCCCGGGTACGGGTCGGGACCCAGTACTTC.

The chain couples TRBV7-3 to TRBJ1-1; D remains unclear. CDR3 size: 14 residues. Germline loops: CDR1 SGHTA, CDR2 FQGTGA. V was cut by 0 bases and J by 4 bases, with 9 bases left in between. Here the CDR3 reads CASSLTRVGTEAFF. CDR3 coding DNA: TGTGCCAGCAGCTTAACTCGGGTAGGCACTGAAGCTTTCTTT.

The CDR3 DNA sequence: TGTGCCAGCAGCTCCGGACAGGGAATCGATGAGCAGTTCTTC. Residues: CASSSGQGIDEQFF. The chain joins TRBV11-3 to TRBJ2-1; 8 nucleotides line up with TRBD1. Germline CDR1 is SGHNT and CDR2 is YENEEA. The V segment lost 4 bases and the J segment 8 bases; nucleotides outside the gene matches: 7. The CDR3 covers 14 residues.

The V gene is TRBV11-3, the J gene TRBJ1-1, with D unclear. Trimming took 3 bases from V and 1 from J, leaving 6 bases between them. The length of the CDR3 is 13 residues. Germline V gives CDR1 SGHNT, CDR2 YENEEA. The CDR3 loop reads CASSFGGNTEAFF. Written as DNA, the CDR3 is TGTGCCAGCAGCTTCGGCGGGAACACTGAAGCTTTCTTT. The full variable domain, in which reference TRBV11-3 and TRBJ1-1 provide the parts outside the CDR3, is EAGVVQSPRYKIIEKKQPVAFWCNPISGHNTLYWYLQNLGQGPELLIRYENEEAVDDSQLPKDRFSAERLKGVDSTLKIQPAELGDSAVYLCASSFGGNTEAFFGQGTRLTVV.

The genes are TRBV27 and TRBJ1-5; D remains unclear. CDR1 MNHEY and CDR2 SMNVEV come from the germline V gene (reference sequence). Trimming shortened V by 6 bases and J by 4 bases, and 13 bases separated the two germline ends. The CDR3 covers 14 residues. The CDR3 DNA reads TGTGCCAGCAGCCCTCAGAGGGCGAATCAGCCCCAGCATTTT. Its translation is CASSPQRANQPQHF.

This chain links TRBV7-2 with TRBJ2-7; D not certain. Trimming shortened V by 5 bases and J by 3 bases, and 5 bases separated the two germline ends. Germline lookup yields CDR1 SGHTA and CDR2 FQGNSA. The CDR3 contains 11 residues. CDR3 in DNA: TGTGCCAGCAGCCCAAACTACGAGCAGTACTTC. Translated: CASSPNYEQYF.

The CDR3 reads CAIAGQENTEAFF. The CDR3 DNA reads as TGTGCCATCGCGGGGCAGGAGAACACTGAAGCTTTCTTT. The gene calls are TRBV10-3 and TRBJ1-1; D may be TRBD1 (5 bases). Per germline, CDR1 ENHRY and CDR2 SYGVKD. Trimming cost V 8 bases and J 1 base, with 11 bases left between them. There are 13 residues in the CDR3.

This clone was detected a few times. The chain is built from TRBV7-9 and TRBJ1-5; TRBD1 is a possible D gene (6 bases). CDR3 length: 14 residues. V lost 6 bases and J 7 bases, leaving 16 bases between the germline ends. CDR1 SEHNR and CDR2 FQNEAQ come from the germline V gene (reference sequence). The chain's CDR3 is CASRATGLGQPQHF. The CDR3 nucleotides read TGTGCCAGCAGAGCCACAGGGCTGGGGCAGCCCCAGCATTTT. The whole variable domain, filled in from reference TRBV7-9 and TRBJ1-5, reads DTGVSQNPRHKITKRGQNVTFRCDPISEHNRLYWYRQTLGQGPEFLTYFQNEAQLEKSRLLSDRFSAERPKGSFSTLEIQRTEQGDSAMYLCASRATGLGQPQHFGDGTRLSIL.

This chain's CDR3 is CASSESGGYQPQHF. The CDR3 DNA sequence: TGTGCCAGCAGCGAGTCGGGAGGGTATCAGCCCCAGCATTTT. V is TRBV6-5 and J is TRBJ1-5; D is uncertain. The length of the CDR3 is 14 residues. Trimming took off 6 bases at V and 5 bases at J, with 14 bases between the two ends. Germline V CDR1 and CDR2: MNHEY, SVGAGI.

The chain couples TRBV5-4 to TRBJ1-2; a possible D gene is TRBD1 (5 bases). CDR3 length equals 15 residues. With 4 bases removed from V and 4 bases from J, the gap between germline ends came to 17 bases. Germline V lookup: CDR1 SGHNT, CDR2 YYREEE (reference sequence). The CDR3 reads CASSLPDRTSYGYTF. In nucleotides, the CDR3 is TGTGCCAGCAGCCTGCCCGACAGAACCTCCTATGGCTACACCTTC.

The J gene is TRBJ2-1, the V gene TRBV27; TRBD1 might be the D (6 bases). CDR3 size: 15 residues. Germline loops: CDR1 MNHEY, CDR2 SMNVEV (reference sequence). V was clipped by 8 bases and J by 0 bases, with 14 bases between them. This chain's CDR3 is CASGDIQISYNEQFF. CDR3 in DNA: TGTGCCAGCGGGGACATTCAGATCTCCTACAATGAGCAGTTCTTC.

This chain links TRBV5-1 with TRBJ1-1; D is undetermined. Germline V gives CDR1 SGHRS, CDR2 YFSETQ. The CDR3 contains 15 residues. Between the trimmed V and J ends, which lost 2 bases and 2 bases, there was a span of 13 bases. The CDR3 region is CASSFQRVGNTEAFF. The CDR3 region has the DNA TGCGCCAGCAGCTTCCAACGGGTTGGAAACACTGAAGCTTTCTTT. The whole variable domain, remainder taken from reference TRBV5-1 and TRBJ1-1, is KAGVTQTPRYLIKTRGQQVTLSCSPISGHRSVSWYQQTPGQGLQFLFEYFSETQRNKGNFPGRFSGRQFSNSRSEMNVSTLELGDSALYLCASSFQRVGNTEAFFGQGTRLTVV.

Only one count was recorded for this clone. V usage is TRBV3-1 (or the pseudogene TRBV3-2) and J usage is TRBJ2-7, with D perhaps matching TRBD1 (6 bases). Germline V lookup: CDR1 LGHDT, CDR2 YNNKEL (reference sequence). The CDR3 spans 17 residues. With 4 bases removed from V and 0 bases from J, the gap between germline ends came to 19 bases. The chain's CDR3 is CASSPTFFDRRSYEQYF. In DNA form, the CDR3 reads TGTGCCAGCAGCCCGACCTTTTTCGACAGGCGCTCCTACGAGCAGTACTTC.

In DNA form, the CDR3 reads TGTGCCAGTAGTCCTCGGGACAGGGGTAGGGCTAATGAAAAACTGTTTTTT. The encoded protein is CASSPRDRGRANEKLFF. The rearrangement uses TRBV19 and TRBJ1-4; 10 bases fit TRBD1. V dropped 5 bases and J dropped 3; count of bases not matched to a gene: 9. In germline, CDR1 is LNHDA, CDR2 SQIVND (reference sequence). The CDR3 is 17 residues long.

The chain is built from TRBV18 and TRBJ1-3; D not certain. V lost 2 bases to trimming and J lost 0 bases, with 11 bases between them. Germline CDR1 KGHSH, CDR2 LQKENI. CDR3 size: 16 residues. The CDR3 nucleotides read TGTGCCAGCTCACCAGTTGCTTTAGACTCTGGAAACACCATATATTTT. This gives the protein CASSPVALDSGNTIYF.